The 21 T cell receptor beta chains in this list originate from one sample, sequenced in a study of CD8 T cells in ankylosing spondylitis. TCRdb used MiXCR to reprocess the 5' RACE reads, holding one entry per CDR3 protein. The profile shows about 90,000 distinct CDR3 sequences, roughly 27% of them singletons. The specimen was blood, either unsorted or a sorted T cell fraction (not recorded which). The origin of the receptors is a male donor with ankylosing spondylitis or in good health (not recorded which).

V is TRBV29-1 and J is TRBJ1-1, with D maybe TRBD1 (5 bases). V gave up 6 bases and J gave up 3 bases, with 20 bases separating them. The CDR3 spans 15 residues. The germline V gene has CDR1 SQVTM and CDR2 ANQGSEA. DNA of the CDR3: TGCAGCGTCTCCCTTTTTGGGGCGCCGGACACTGAAGCTTTCTTT. This gives the protein CSVSLFGAPDTEAFF.

The chain employs TRBV29-1 and TRBJ2-7; a weak D match, TRBD2 (5 bases). V gave up 6 bases and J gave up 7 bases, with 22 bases separating them. Germline V gives CDR1 SQVTM, CDR2 ANQGSEA. The CDR3 has 14 amino acids. The CDR3 bases are TGCAGCGTCCCGCGCCCAGGCGAGACGGGGGAGCAGTACTTC. It codes for CSVPRPGETGEQYF.

This clonotype was observed a few times. The chain recombines TRBV3-1 with TRBJ2-7, with D possibly called TRBD1 or TRBD2 (5 bases each). This CDR3 is 14 amino acids long. V was cut by 4 bases and J by 3 bases, with 13 bases left in between. CDR1 is LGHDT, CDR2 YNNKEL, per germline (reference sequence). DNA of the CDR3: TGTGCCAGCAGCCCGGGACCAACAAACTACGAGCAGTACGTC. Translating it yields CASSPGPTNYEQYV.

This clonotype was picked up a small number of times. This chain connects TRBV6-2 or TRBV6-3 to TRBJ2-1; 9 bases align to TRBD2. Trimming at V came to 10 bases and at J to 2 bases, leaving 9 bases not matched to a gene. The CDR3 sequence is 15 residues long. Per germline, CDR1 MNHEY and CDR2 SVGEGT. CDR3 DNA: TGTGCCACCCTCGCTAGCGGGACACCCTACAATGAGCAGTTCTTC. Translation gives CATLASGTPYNEQFF.

This clonotype came up many times. V usage is TRBV20-1 and J usage is TRBJ2-1, with a possible D match to TRBD1 (6 bases). Germline CDR1 and CDR2: DFQATT and SNEGSKA (reference sequence). V shed 7 bases and J shed 2 bases, with 24 bases lying between them. The length of the CDR3 is 17 residues. CDR3 sequence: CSVATGWGSSAYNEQFF. CDR3 DNA sequence: TGCAGTGTCGCGACAGGTTGGGGTTCGAGTGCCTACAATGAGCAGTTCTTC.

This rearrangement joins TRBV7-8 to TRBJ2-3; 9 bases align to TRBD2. V lost 5 bases and J lost 5; bases outside the gene matches: 11. The CDR3 length is 16 residues. CDR1 SGHVS and CDR2 FQNEAQ come from the germline V gene. CDR3 sequence (DNA): TGTGCCAGCAGCCCGGTCGGACTAGCGATCCTAGATACGCAGTATTTT. It codes for CASSPVGLAILDTQYF.

The chain couples TRBV3-1 to TRBJ2-7; D is ambiguous. The V gene's germline CDR1 is LGHDT and CDR2 YNNKEL (reference sequence). There are 14 residues in the CDR3. Trimming removed 3 bases from V and 3 bases from J, with 12 bases in between. Written as DNA, the CDR3 is TGTGCCAGCAGCCAGTCAGCTGTCGACTACGAGCAGTACGTC. This codes for CASSQSAVDYEQYV.

The rearrangement joins TRBV5-1 to TRBJ2-1; TRBD2 matches at 8 bases. This CDR3 has 18 residues. The J segment lost 1 base and the V segment lost 4 bases, leaving 13 bases of the junction unmatched. Germline V gene data show CDR1 as SGHRS and CDR2 as YFSETQ. For the CDR3, the DNA is TGCGCCAGCAGCAGCTCCGGAACTAGCGGTTATTCCTACAATGAGCAGTTCTTC. This sequence encodes CASSSSGTSGYSYNEQFF.

The V call is TRBV5-1, the J call TRBJ1-6; a possible D gene is TRBD1 (6 bases). CDR1 is SGHRS, CDR2 YFSETQ, per germline. This CDR3 spans 15 amino acids. V was clipped by 9 bases and J by 7 bases, with 20 bases between them. CDR3 in DNA: TGCGCCACCACGAAGACAGGTCTCCCCAATTCACCCCTCCACTTT. Translating gives CATTKTGLPNSPLHF.

This clonotype was picked up a small number of times. This chain connects TRBV7-9 to TRBJ2-7; possibly TRBD1 or TRBD2 for D (5 bases each). This CDR3 has 16 amino acids. CDR1 and CDR2 (germline): SEHNR, FQNEAQ (reference sequence). V gave up 6 bases and J gave up 7 bases, with 25 bases separating them. The CDR3 sequence: CASSSLTGTPLSEQYF. Here the CDR3 DNA reads TGTGCCAGCAGTTCTCTGACCGGGACCCCGCTTAGTGAGCAGTACTTC.

The V call is TRBV20-1, the J call TRBJ1-6; D is uncertain. The CDR3 has 14 residues. CDR1 is DFQATT, CDR2 SNEGSKA, per germline (reference sequence). V dropped 3 bases and J dropped 7 bases, with 13 bases sitting between them. CDR3 loop: CSASSMAPNSPLHF. Here the CDR3 DNA reads TGCAGTGCTAGTAGCATGGCCCCAAATTCACCCCTCCACTTT.

V is TRBV20-1 and J is TRBJ2-3; unclear D gene. The length of the CDR3 is 15 residues. V was pared by 1 base and J by 6 bases, with 17 bases between. In germline, CDR1 is DFQATT, CDR2 SNEGSKA (reference sequence). The CDR3, as DNA: TGCAGTGCTAGAGTAGGGTCGCGGAGCGCTGATACGCAGTATTTT. Translation gives CSARVGSRSADTQYF.

This clonotype was seen only a few times. V is TRBV20-1 and J is TRBJ1-2; TRBD1 is a possible D gene (5 bases). The CDR3 runs to 12 residues. With 3 bases removed from V and 10 bases from J, the gap between germline ends came to 15 bases. CDR1 DFQATT and CDR2 SNEGSKA come from the germline V gene (reference sequence). The chain's CDR3 is CSASGPQGAYTF. The CDR3 DNA sequence: TGCAGTGCTAGCGGTCCCCAGGGAGCCTACACCTTC.

Concerning this clonotype itself: A clone one base away is much larger, so this may be a read error. The chain recombines TRBV5-5 with TRBJ2-1; tentatively, D is TRBD1 (6 bases). Germline values: CDR1 SGHKS, CDR2 YYEKEE (reference sequence). This CDR3 is 13 amino acids long. This CDR3 reads CASSSAGVNEPFF. In DNA form, the CDR3 reads TGTGCCAGCAGCTCGGCAGGGGTCAATGAGCCGTTCTTC.

This chain links TRBV28 with TRBJ1-6; D is uncertain. The CDR3 totals 14 residues. V was pared by 2 bases and J by 7 bases, with 9 bases between. Germline-derived CDR1 and CDR2 are MDHEN and SYDVKM. Written as DNA, the CDR3 is TGTGCCAGCAGTTTAAGGGTTGAGAATTCACCCCTCCACTTT. Translated, it gives CASSLRVENSPLHF.

This clonotype has just a few counts. This chain joins TRBV20-1 and TRBJ1-3; D gene ambiguous. Germline V gene sequence: CDR1 DFQATT, CDR2 SNEGSKA (reference sequence). The CDR3 consists of 13 residues. The V end lost 0 bases, the J end lost 1 base, and 4 bases lay between the germline ends. CDR3 sequence (DNA): TGCAGTGCTAGAGACTCATCTGGAAACACCATATATTTT. Protein product: CSARDSSGNTIYF.

J is TRBJ1-6 and V is TRBV27, with 10 positions matching TRBD1. Germline CDR1 and CDR2: MNHEY and SMNVEV (reference sequence). With V trimmed by 5 bases and J by 8 bases, 12 bases remained unmatched. The CDR3 is 17 residues long. CDR3 region: CASSPGGGQGVYSPLHF. In DNA, the CDR3 is TGTGCCAGCAGTCCCGGCGGTGGACAGGGGGTTTATTCACCCCTCCACTTT.

In its sample, this clonotype was seen many times. The V and J genes are TRBV15 and TRBJ1-2, with D perhaps TRBD1 (5 bases). CDR1 and CDR2 from the germline V gene are LNHNV and YYDKDF (reference sequence). This CDR3 has 16 amino acids. V was pared by 0 bases and J by 3 bases, with 14 bases between. The DNA for the CDR3 is TGTGCCACCAGCAGAGATCGGTTGTCAGGGCACTATGGCTACACCTTC. Protein sequence: CATSRDRLSGHYGYTF.

The rearrangement uses TRBV20-1 and TRBJ1-2, with a tentative D call TRBD1 (5 bases). The germline V gene encodes CDR1 DFQATT and CDR2 SNEGSKA (reference sequence). The CDR3 is 13 amino acids. V was pared by 3 bases and J by 4 bases, with 12 bases between. The CDR3 region has the DNA TGCAGTGCTAGCCTTCAGGGCGGCTATGGCTACACCTTC. This sequence encodes CSASLQGGYGYTF.

The chain has TRBV7-9 and TRBJ1-1, with 11 bases matching TRBD1. The germline gives CDR1 SEHNR, CDR2 FQNEAQ (reference sequence). V was clipped by 3 bases and J by 3 bases; unmatched bases: 9. This CDR3 has 17 amino acids. The CDR3 DNA reads as TGTGCCAGCAGCTTGGGGACAGGGGGATATTTGGACACTGAAGCTTTCTTT. Translated: CASSLGTGGYLDTEAFF.

The CDR3 coding sequence is TGTGCCAGCTCACCCACGCCTGCCTCGGGGGCGGGAGCTGAAGCTTTCTTT. Translating it yields CASSPTPASGAGAEAFF. This rearrangement joins TRBV18 to TRBJ1-1, with TRBD1 as a possible D gene (6 bases). The germline V gene encodes CDR1 KGHSH and CDR2 LQKENI. Trimming cost V 3 bases and J 6 bases, with 23 bases left between them. This CDR3 is built from 17 residues.